This TCR beta chain was sequenced for a study of cytomegalovirus exposure and HLA in healthy donors. Comment on this clone: The junction differs from germline at one of its ends, possibly a read error.

The V gene's germline CDR1 is MDHEN and CDR2 SYDVKM. The CDR3 totals 13 residues. The PCR made use of 60 Vbeta and 13 Jbeta primers. Assay used: immunoSEQ multiplex PCR; TCRdb lists only in-frame clones, some missing. The repertoire holds 140,000 or so clones, with approximately 84% as singletons. The genes are TRBV28 and TRBJ1-3, with 9 bases lining up with TRBD1. The material sequenced was PBMCs. This sequence originates from a woman aged 55-75 years in good health and CMV-seropositive. The chain's CDR3 is CASSLRAGQGRNF. In DNA, the CDR3 is TGTGCCAGCAGTTTAAGGGCGGGACAGGGAAGGAATTTT.